This T cell receptor beta chain comes out of a study of shared clonotypes between healthy human individuals. On this clone itself: Distinct nucleotide sequences in the sample also encode this CDR3.

Execution of the assay was at deep level. The data were produced by immunoSEQ multiplex PCR, yet TCRdb's version contains in-frame clones alone and is incomplete. The sample lists about 2.4 million clones; around 94% were seen once. The source of this sequence is a man in his late teens or twenties in good health. Sequenced: naive CD4+ T cells sorted from blood. This sample's subset: CD45RA+ positively selected.

This CDR3 reads CASSVDGQGNQPQHF. The CDR3 DNA reads as TGTGCCAGCAGCGTAGACGGGCAGGGTAATCAGCCCCAGCATTTT. The chain joins TRBV9 to TRBJ1-5, with D maybe TRBD1 (5 bases). CDR3 length: 15 residues. Between the trimmed V and J ends, which lost 0 bases and 4 bases, there was a span of 11 bases. Germline V gene sequence: CDR1 SGDLS, CDR2 YYNGEE.